Shown below are 15 T cell receptor beta chains from a single sample sequenced in a study of T-cell memory formation after mild COVID-19. Each CDR3 protein gets one entry after TCRdb re-called the 5' RACE reads with MiXCR. The sample lists approximately 500,000 distinct CDR3 sequences; 25% were seen once. The sequenced sample was PBMCs or a T cell subset sorted from them (not recorded which). These receptors came from an adult woman who had mild COVID-19 (a few samples of this study predate the infection). Cell type and time point are not known.

The chain links TRBV12-3 or TRBV12-4 to TRBJ2-7; TRBD1 aligns across 10 bases. Unmatched junction bases numbered 9, after V lost 5 bases and J lost 5 bases. CDR3 length: 15 amino acids. The CDR3 sequence is CASSGGGTGANEQYF. The CDR3 bases are TGTGCCAGCAGTGGGGGTGGGACAGGGGCCAACGAGCAGTACTTC.

This clonotype was counted ten times or more. V gene TRBV6-6 combines with J gene TRBJ2-1; D is perhaps TRBD1 (5 bases). The CDR3 loop spans 15 amino acids. V lost 5 bases, J lost 5 bases, and 16 bases lay in between. CDR1 is MNHNY and CDR2 is SVGAGI in the germline V gene (reference sequence). CDR3 nucleotide sequence: TGTGCCAGCAGTCCCCAAGGGGTTTTCAACAATGAGCAGTTCTTC. Translation gives CASSPQGVFNNEQFF.

This chain joins TRBV7-2 and TRBJ2-5; weak D call: TRBD2 (6 bases). The germline gives CDR1 SGHTA, CDR2 FQGNSA. V was shortened by 6 bases and J by 2 bases, with 16 bases between the two germline ends. The CDR3 totals 15 residues. CDR3 sequence reads: CASRSTSQLQETQYF. The CDR3, as DNA: TGTGCCAGCAGATCGACTAGTCAGTTGCAAGAGACCCAGTACTTC.

The CDR3 DNA follows: TGTGCCAGCAGCCCATACATCTCTGGGGCCAACGTCCTGACTTTC. Its protein product is CASSPYISGANVLTF. V gene TRBV5-4 combines with J gene TRBJ2-6; D is undetermined. Per the germline V gene, CDR1 is SGHNT and CDR2 is YYREEE (reference sequence). With 4 bases removed from V and 0 bases from J, the gap between germline ends came to 8 bases. The CDR3 extends over 15 amino acids.

This chain links TRBV12-3 or TRBV12-4 with TRBJ2-5; 7 bases are shared with TRBD1. Trimming at V came to 5 bases and at J to 2 bases, leaving 11 bases not matched to a gene. This CDR3 comprises 16 residues. The CDR3 sequence: CASSPIGGQAQETQYF. In DNA form, the CDR3 reads TGTGCCAGCAGTCCAATAGGTGGACAGGCTCAAGAGACCCAGTACTTC.

The J gene is TRBJ2-5, the V gene TRBV24-1, with 8 bases that match TRBD1. V trimming: 2 bases; J trimming: 1 base; junction bases outside the gene matches: 2. CDR1 KGHDR and CDR2 SFDVKD come from the germline V gene. The CDR3 sequence is 15 residues long. CDR3 protein: CATSDWQGAQETQYF. DNA for the CDR3: TGTGCCACCAGTGATTGGCAGGGGGCCCAAGAGACCCAGTACTTC.

The chain carries TRBV12-3 or TRBV12-4 and TRBJ2-2; TRBD2 aligns across 12 bases. J lost 7 bases, V lost 6 bases, and 9 bases had no gene match. The CDR3 sequence is 16 residues long. CDR3 sequence reads: CASRTETSGGDGELFF. The CDR3, as DNA: TGTGCCAGCAGGACCGAGACTAGCGGGGGAGACGGGGAGCTGTTTTTT.

V usage is TRBV5-4 and J usage is TRBJ1-1; TRBD1 agrees at 11 bases. Losses at the gene ends were 4 bases for V and 7 bases for J; bases not matched to a gene: 15. The germline gives CDR1 SGHNT, CDR2 YYREEE (reference sequence). The CDR3 totals 17 residues. Here the CDR3 reads CASSPTGTGGFWNEAFF. In DNA form, the CDR3 reads TGTGCCAGCAGCCCGACCGGGACAGGGGGTTTTTGGAATGAAGCTTTCTTT.

Here the CDR3 DNA reads TGTGCCAGCAGTGCGGGACTCCGTAACGAGCAGTACTTC. Translating gives CASSAGLRNEQYF. The rearrangement joins TRBV6-6 to TRBJ2-7, with a possible D match to TRBD2 (6 bases). With 5 bases removed from V and 5 bases from J, the gap between germline ends came to 13 bases. In germline, CDR1 is MNHNY, CDR2 SVGAGI (reference sequence). The CDR3 has 13 amino acids.

The chain employs TRBV7-3 and TRBJ2-6; 9 bases are shared with TRBD1. After removal of 0 bases from V and 0 bases from J, the junction contained 3 bases not matched to a gene. The CDR3 contains 18 residues. Germline V gives CDR1 SGHTA, CDR2 FQGTGA. The CDR3 sequence is CASSLTGTGSSGANVLTF. CDR3 DNA sequence: TGTGCCAGCAGCTTAACAGGGACAGGGAGCTCTGGGGCCAACGTCCTGACTTTC.

This clonotype was counted a few times. The chain employs TRBV29-1 and TRBJ1-2; 7 bases match TRBD1. V was pared by 6 bases and J by 4 bases, with 11 bases of the junction left unmatched. Germline V gene sequence: CDR1 SQVTM, CDR2 ANQGSEA. The CDR3 loop spans 14 amino acids. As DNA, the CDR3 is TGCAGCGTGAGGACAGGCCCGACCCTCTATGGCTACACCTTC. It yields the protein CSVRTGPTLYGYTF.

The rearrangement uses TRBV7-9 and TRBJ1-2, with TRBD1 as a possible D gene (5 bases). The V gene lost 1 base and the J gene lost 0 bases, with 9 bases spanning the gap. The CDR3 is 15 amino acids. CDR1 SEHNR and CDR2 FQNEAQ come from the germline V gene (reference sequence). CDR3 region: CASSLVDKANYGYTF. The CDR3, as DNA: TGTGCCAGCAGCTTAGTGGACAAAGCTAACTATGGCTACACCTTC.

CDR3 DNA sequence: TGCAGTGCTAGAGATCCAGGCGGGAGCGACCTCTACGAGCAGTACTTC. Its protein is CSARDPGGSDLYEQYF. The J gene is TRBJ2-7, the V gene TRBV20-1; 7 nucleotides line up with TRBD2. The CDR3 runs 16 residues. Trimming cost V 0 bases and J 3 bases; bases outside gene matches: 11. In germline, CDR1 is DFQATT, CDR2 SNEGSKA (reference sequence).

Here the CDR3 DNA reads TGTGCCACCAGAGTTAGCCCAGGCTTTCCGGGCTACACCTTC. Residues: CATRVSPGFPGYTF. The rearrangement links TRBV6-5 to TRBJ1-2; D uncertain. V was cut by 10 bases and J by 8 bases, with 23 bases left in between. The V gene's germline CDR1 is MNHEY and CDR2 SVGAGI. The CDR3 extends over 14 amino acids.

The V and J genes are TRBV6-5 and TRBJ1-2; 7 bases map to TRBD1. Germline trimming cut 5 bases from V and 6 bases from J; bases unmatched to any gene: 9. Germline V gene data show CDR1 as MNHEY and CDR2 as SVGAGI. This CDR3 comprises 14 residues. The CDR3 reads CASSLSRGLDGYTF. The CDR3 DNA reads as TGTGCCAGCAGTCTCTCCAGGGGGTTGGATGGCTACACCTTC.